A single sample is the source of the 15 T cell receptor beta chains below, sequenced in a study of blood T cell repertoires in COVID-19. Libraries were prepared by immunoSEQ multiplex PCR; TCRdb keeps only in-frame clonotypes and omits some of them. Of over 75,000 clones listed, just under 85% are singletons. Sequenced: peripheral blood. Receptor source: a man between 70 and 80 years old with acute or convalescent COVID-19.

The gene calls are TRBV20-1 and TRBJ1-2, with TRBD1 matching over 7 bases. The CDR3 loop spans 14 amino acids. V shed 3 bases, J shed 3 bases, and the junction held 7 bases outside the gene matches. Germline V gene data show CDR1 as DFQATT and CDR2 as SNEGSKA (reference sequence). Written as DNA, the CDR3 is TGCAGTGCTAGTCGGCAGGGGGTTGACTATGGCTACACCTTC. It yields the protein CSASRQGVDYGYTF.

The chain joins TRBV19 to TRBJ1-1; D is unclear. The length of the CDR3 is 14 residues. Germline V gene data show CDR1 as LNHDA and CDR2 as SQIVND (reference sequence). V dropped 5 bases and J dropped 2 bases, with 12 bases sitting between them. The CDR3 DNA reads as TGTGCCAGTAGTCAAGGAGTTGGTAACACTGAAGCTTTCTTT. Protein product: CASSQGVGNTEAFF.

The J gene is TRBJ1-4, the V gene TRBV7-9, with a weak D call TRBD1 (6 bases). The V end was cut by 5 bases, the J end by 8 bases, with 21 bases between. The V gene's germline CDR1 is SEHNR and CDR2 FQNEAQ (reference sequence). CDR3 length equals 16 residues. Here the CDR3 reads CASSQRTAVNAEKLFF. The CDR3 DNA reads TGTGCCAGCAGCCAACGGACAGCCGTCAATGCAGAAAAACTGTTTTTT. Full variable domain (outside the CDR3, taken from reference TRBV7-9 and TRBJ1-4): DTGVSQNPRHKITKRGQNVTFRCDPISEHNRLYWYRQTLGQGPEFLTYFQNEAQLEKSRLLSDRFSAERPKGSFSTLEIQRTEQGDSAMYLCASSQRTAVNAEKLFFGSGTQLSVL.

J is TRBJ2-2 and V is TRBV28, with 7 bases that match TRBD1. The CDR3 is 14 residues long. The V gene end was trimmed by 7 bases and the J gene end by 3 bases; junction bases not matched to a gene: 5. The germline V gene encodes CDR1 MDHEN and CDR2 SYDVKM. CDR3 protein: CASKTGTDTGELFF. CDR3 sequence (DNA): TGTGCCAGCAAGACAGGGACGGACACCGGGGAGCTGTTTTTT. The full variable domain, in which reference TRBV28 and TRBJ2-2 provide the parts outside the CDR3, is DVKVTQSSRYLVKRTGEKVFLECVQDMDHENMFWYRQDPGLGLRLIYFSYDVKMKEKGDIPEGYSVSREKKERFSLILESASTNQTSMYLCASKTGTDTGELFFGEGSRLTVL.

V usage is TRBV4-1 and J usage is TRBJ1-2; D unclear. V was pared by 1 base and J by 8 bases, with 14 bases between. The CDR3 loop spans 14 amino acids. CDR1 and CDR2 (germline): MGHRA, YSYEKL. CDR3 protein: CASSQAGERRGYTF. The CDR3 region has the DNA TGCGCCAGCAGCCAAGCTGGAGAGAGGCGAGGCTACACCTTC.

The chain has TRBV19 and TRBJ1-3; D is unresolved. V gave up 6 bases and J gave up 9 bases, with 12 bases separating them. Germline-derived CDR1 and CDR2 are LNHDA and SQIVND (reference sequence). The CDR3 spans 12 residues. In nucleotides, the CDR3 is TGTGCCAGTAGGAACAGACAAGGCACCATATATTTT. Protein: CASRNRQGTIYF. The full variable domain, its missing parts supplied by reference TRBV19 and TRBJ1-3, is DGGITQSPKYLFRKEGQNVTLSCEQNLNHDAMYWYRQDPGQGLRLIYYSQIVNDFQKGDIAEGYSVSREKKESFPLTVTSAQKNPTAFYLCASRNRQGTIYFGEGSWLTVV.

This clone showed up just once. The CDR3 protein is CASSLQGADTGELFF. The CDR3 region has the DNA TGTGCCAGCTCCCTACAGGGGGCGGACACCGGGGAGCTGTTTTTT. The genes are TRBV18 and TRBJ2-2; TRBD1 matches at 9 bases. The CDR3 sequence is 15 residues long. The V and J ends lost 6 bases and 3 bases, in that order; junction bases with no gene match: 5. Germline CDR1 reads KGHSH; CDR2 reads LQKENI.

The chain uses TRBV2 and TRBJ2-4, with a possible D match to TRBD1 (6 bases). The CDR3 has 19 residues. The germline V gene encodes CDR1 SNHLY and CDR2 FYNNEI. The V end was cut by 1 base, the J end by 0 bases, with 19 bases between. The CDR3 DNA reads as TGTGCCAGCAGTGAAGTGATAGGGGGAGTTCCCCTAGCCAAAAACATTCAGTACTTC. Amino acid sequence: CASSEVIGGVPLAKNIQYF.

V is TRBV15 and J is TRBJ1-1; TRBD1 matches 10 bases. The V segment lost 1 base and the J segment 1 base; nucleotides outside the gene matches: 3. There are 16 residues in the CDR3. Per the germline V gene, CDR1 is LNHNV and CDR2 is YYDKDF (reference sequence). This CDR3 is CATSRGTGGKNTEAFF. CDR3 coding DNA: TGTGCCACCAGCAGAGGGACAGGGGGGAAGAACACTGAAGCTTTCTTT.

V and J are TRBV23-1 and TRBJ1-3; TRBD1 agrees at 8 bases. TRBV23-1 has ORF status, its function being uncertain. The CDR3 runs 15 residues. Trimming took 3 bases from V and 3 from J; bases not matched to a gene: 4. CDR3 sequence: CASSQGQAFGNTIYF. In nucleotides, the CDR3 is TGCGCCAGCAGTCAGGGACAGGCGTTTGGAAACACCATATATTTT.

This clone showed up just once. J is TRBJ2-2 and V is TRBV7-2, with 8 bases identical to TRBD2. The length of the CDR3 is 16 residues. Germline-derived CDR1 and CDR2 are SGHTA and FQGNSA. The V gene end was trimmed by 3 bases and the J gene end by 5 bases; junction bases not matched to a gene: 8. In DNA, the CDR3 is TGTGCCAGCAGCTTTCGGCTAGCGGGTTTTACCGGGGAGCTGTTTTTT. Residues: CASSFRLAGFTGELFF.

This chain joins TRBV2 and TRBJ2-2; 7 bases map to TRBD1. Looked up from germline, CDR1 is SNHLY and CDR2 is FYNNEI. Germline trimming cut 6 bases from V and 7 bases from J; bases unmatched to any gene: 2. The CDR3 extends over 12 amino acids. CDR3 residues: CASRGDSGELFF. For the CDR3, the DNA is TGTGCCAGCAGGGGGGACAGCGGGGAGCTGTTTTTT.

The CDR3 loop reads CASSLFGTELYQETQYF. The CDR3 coding sequence is TGCGCCAGCAGCCTCTTCGGGACAGAGTTGTACCAAGAGACCCAGTACTTC. J is TRBJ2-5 and V is TRBV5-1, with 7 bases lining up with TRBD1. The CDR3 is made up of 17 amino acids. The trim removed 4 bases at V and 0 bases at J, leaving 12 bases unmatched. From germline, CDR1 is SGHRS and CDR2 YFSETQ.

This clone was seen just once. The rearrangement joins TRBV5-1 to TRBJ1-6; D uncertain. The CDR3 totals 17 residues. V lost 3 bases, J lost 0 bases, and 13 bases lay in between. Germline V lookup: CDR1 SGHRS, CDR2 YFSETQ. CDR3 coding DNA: TGCGCCAGCAGCTGGGAGGACTCGAGCTCCTATAATTCACCCCTCCACTTT. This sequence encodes CASSWEDSSSYNSPLHF.

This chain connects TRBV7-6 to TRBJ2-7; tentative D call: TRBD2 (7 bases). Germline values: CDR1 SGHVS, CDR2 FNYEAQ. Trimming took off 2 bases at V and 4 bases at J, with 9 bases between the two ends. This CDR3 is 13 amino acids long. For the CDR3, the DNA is TGTGCCAGCAGCTTAAGGGGGGGATACGAGCAGTACTTC. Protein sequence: CASSLRGGYEQYF.